The source of this TCR beta chain is a study of T cell responses to AZD1222 COVID-19 vaccine. The length of the CDR3 is 18 residues. Germline CDR1 is LNHNV and CDR2 is YYDKDF (reference sequence). Trimming left V 0 bases short and J 3 bases short, with 20 bases between. The data were produced by immunoSEQ multiplex PCR, yet TCRdb's version contains in-frame clones alone and is incomplete. The repertoire includes more than 100,000 clones, approximately 92% of them detected once, and about 1.9% sits in the top ten. The chain uses TRBV15 and TRBJ2-5, with D maybe TRBD2 (7 bases). This clonotype was obtained from an adult who received the AZD1222 COVID-19 vaccine. The sequences come from peripheral blood, collected 28 days after the second AZD1222 dose. CDR3 sequence reads: CATSREWGGPIFKETQYF. The CDR3 region has the DNA TGTGCCACCAGCAGAGAATGGGGGGGGCCTATCTTCAAAGAGACCCAGTACTTC.